These 4 T cell receptor beta chains were sequenced from one sample in a study of cytotoxic CD8 clonotypes in ibrutinib-treated CLL. The table came from immunoSEQ multiplex PCR; TCRdb's copy has only in-frame clones and leaves some out. The sample carries approximately 90,000 clones, roughly four fifths recorded once. This specimen consisted of PBMCs, obtained after 24 months of ibrutinib treatment. The receptors come from a human donor with chronic lymphocytic leukemia.

This clone occurred once. The rearrangement links TRBV14 to TRBJ1-1; D may be TRBD1 (5 bases). This CDR3 contains 13 residues. The germline gives CDR1 SGHDN, CDR2 FVKESK. Trimming shortened V by 11 bases and J by 5 bases, and 18 bases separated the two germline ends. CDR3 protein: CASRQGRRTEAFF. DNA for the CDR3: TGTGCCTCAAGGCAGGGAAGGCGGACTGAAGCTTTCTTT.

The chain links TRBV28 to TRBJ2-1; TRBD2 matches at 12 bases. V was pared by 6 bases and J by 2 bases, with 2 bases of the junction left unmatched. The CDR3 contains 15 residues. The germline gives CDR1 MDHEN, CDR2 SYDVKM. Here the CDR3 DNA reads TGTGCCAGCAGCCGACTAGCGGGGGCCTACAATGAGCAGTTCTTC. Protein: CASSRLAGAYNEQFF.

The chain uses TRBV7-2 and TRBJ2-7; maybe TRBD2 (6 bases). Germline CDR1 reads SGHTA; CDR2 reads FQGNSA. The ends were cut back, 6 bases at V and 4 bases at J, with 10 bases in the middle. The CDR3 has 12 amino acids. For the CDR3, the DNA is TGTGCCAGCAGGCGGGAAAGTTACGAGCAGTACTTC. Protein sequence: CASRRESYEQYF.

The CDR3 sequence is CASSPRLVQGEQYF. CDR3 DNA: TGTGCCAGTAGTCCACGACTAGTCCAGGGCGAGCAGTACTTC. The J gene is TRBJ2-7, the V gene TRBV19; D perhaps matches TRBD2 (6 bases). V lost 5 bases to trimming and J lost 6 bases, with 17 bases between them. The germline V gene encodes CDR1 LNHDA and CDR2 SQIVND (reference sequence). The CDR3 sequence is 14 residues long. The variable domain in full, with the rest retrieved from reference TRBV19 and TRBJ2-7, is DGGITQSPKYLFRKEGQNVTLSCEQNLNHDAMYWYRQDPGQGLRLIYYSQIVNDFQKGDIAEGYSVSREKKESFPLTVTSAQKNPTAFYLCASSPRLVQGEQYFGPGTRLTVT.